A selection of T cell receptor beta chains follows, all from one sample in a study of long-term antiretroviral therapy in people with HIV. Repertoires were generated with immunoSEQ multiplex PCR, while TCRdb's copy carries only in-frame clones and drops some. Seen here are more than 35,000 clones, about 95% observed once, and the top ten hold about 3%. The material sequenced was unsorted PBMCs, taken 3.7 years after starting antiretroviral therapy. These TCRs come from a woman aged 45-59 years with HIV. CDR3s include the opening cysteine and the closing phenylalanine or tryptophan. The D gene is left open where the match is weak. For some rows the clone size is stated as once, few or many, or as a class when expanded; others skip it.

clone_size,j_call,v_call,d_call,cdr3_nt,cdr3_aa
NA,TRBJ1-6,TRBV30,NA,TGTGCCTGGAGTGATCCGGCAGGGAGCTCCTATAATTCACCCCTCCACTTT,CAWSDPAGSSYNSPLHF
NA,TRBJ1-2,TRBV5-5,NA,TGTGCCAGCAGCCCAAATGCGGGGGGCTCCTATGGAGGCTACACCTTC,CASSPNAGGSYGGYTF
NA,TRBJ1-3,TRBV4-2,NA,TGTGCCAGCAGCCAAGCTGGCAGTCTTTTTGGAAACACCATATATTTT,CASSQAGSLFGNTIYF
NA,TRBJ1-1,TRBV7-9,NA,TGTGCCAGCAGCCAGGCCGGGGGCACTGAAGCTTTCTTT,CASSQAGGTEAFF
NA,TRBJ1-4,TRBV6-1,NA,TGTGCCAGCAGACATACCGGTCAGATGGAAAAACTGTTTTTT,CASRHTGQMEKLFF
NA,TRBJ1-2,TRBV5-1,TRBD1,TGCGCCAGCAGCCGTTCCTCCGGGACAGGGGTCGGCTACACCTTC,CASSRSSGTGVGYTF
NA,TRBJ2-5,TRBV6-4,TRBD1,TGTGCCAGCAGTTCCCGGGACAGGGCATACCAAGAGACCCAGTACTTC,CASSSRDRAYQETQYF
NA,TRBJ2-2,TRBV11-3,NA,TGTGCCAGCAGCTTAGACCCGCTAGGAGCCGGGGAGCTGTTTTTT,CASSLDPLGAGELFF
once,TRBJ1-2,TRBV18,NA,TGTGCCAGCTCACCACGGACGGCCGATGGCTACACCTTC,CASSPRTADGYTF
NA,TRBJ2-1,TRBV12-5,TRBD2,TGTGCTAGTGGTTTCGGACTAGCGGGGGTCAATGAGCAGTTCTTC,CASGFGLAGVNEQFF
NA,TRBJ2-4,TRBV7-2,TRBD1,TGTGCCAGCAGCTTATCTCCTCGGGACAGGTCGAGGGGCATTCAGTACTTC,CASSLSPRDRSRGIQYF